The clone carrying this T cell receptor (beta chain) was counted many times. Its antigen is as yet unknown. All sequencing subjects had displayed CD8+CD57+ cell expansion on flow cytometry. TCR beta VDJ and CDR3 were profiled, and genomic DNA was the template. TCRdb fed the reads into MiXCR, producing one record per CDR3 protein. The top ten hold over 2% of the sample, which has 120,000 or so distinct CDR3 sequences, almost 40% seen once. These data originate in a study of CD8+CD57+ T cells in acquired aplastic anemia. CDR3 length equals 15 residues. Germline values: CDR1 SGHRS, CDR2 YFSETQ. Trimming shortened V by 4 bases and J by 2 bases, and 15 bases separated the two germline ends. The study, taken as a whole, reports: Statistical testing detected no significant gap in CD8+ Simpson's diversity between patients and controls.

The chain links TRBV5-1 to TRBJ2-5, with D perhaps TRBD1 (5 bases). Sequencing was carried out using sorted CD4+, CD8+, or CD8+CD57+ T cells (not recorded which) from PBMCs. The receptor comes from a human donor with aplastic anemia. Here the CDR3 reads CASSQQAPLQETQYF. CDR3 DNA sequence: TGCGCCAGCAGCCAACAGGCACCTCTTCAAGAGACCCAGTACTTC. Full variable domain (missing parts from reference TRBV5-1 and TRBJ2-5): KAGVTQTPRYLIKTRGQQVTLSCSPISGHRSVSWYQQTPGQGLQFLFEYFSETQRNKGNFPGRFSGRQFSNSRSEMNVSTLELGDSALYLCASSQQAPLQETQYFGPGTRLLVL.